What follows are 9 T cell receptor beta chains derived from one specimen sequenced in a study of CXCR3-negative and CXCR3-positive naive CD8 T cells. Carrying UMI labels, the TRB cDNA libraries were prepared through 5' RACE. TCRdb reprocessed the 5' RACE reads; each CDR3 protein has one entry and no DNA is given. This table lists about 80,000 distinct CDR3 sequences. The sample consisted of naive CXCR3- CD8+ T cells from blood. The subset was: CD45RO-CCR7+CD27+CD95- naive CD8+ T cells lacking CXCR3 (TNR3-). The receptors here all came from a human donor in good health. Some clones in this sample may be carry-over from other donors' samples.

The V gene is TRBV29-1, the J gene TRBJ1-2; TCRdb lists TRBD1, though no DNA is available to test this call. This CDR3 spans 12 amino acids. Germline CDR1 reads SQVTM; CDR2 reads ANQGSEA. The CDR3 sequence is CSGRESYYGYTF.

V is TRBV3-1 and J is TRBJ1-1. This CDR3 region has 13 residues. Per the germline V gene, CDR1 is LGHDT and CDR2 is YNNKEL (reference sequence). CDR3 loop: CASSEGGNTEAFF. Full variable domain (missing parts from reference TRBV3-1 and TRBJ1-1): DTAVSQTPKYLVTQMGNDKSIKCEQNLGHDTMYWYKQDSKKFLKIMFSYNNKELIINETVPNRFSPKSPDKAHLNLHINSLELGDSAVYFCASSEGGNTEAFFGQGTRLTVV.

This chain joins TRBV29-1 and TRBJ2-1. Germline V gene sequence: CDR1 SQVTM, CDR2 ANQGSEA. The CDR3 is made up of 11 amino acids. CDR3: CSGRWYNEQFF.

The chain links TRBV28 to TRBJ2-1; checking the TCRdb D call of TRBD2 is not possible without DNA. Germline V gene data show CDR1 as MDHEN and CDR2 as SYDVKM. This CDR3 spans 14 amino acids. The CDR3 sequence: CASSLSGTNNEQFF.

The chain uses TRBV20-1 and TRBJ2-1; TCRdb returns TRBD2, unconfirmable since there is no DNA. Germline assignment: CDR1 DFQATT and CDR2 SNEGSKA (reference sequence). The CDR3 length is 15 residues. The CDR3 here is CSARDPAGGPIEQFF.

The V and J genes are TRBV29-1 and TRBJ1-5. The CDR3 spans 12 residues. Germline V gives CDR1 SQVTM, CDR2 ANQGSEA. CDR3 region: CSVEDSSGPQHF.

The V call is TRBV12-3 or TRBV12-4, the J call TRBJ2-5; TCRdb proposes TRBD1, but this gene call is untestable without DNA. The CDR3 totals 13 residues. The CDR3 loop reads CASSLLARETQYF.

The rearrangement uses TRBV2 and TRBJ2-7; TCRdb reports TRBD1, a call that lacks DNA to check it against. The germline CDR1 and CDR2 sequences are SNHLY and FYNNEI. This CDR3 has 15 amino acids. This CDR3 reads CASSAGQGATYEQYF.

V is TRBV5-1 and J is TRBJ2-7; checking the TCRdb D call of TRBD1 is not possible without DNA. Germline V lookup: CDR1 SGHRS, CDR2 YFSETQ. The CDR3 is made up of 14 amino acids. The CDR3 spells CASSLATGNYEQYF.